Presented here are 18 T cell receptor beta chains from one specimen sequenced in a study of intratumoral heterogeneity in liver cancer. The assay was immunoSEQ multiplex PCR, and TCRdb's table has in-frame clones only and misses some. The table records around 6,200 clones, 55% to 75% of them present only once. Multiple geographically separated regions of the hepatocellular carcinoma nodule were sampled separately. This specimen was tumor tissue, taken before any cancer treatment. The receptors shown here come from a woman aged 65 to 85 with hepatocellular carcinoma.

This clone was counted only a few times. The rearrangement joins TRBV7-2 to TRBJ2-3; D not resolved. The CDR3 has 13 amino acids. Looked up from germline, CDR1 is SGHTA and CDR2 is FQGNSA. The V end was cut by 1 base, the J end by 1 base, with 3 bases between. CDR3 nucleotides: TGTGCCAGCAGCTTAGATCGCACAGATACGCAGTATTTT. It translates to CASSLDRTDTQYF.

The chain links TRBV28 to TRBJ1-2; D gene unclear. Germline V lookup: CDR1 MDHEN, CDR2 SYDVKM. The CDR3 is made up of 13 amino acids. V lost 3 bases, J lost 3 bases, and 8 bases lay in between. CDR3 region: CASSLQIDYGYTF. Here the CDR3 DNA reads TGTGCCAGCAGTTTGCAGATTGACTATGGCTACACCTTC.

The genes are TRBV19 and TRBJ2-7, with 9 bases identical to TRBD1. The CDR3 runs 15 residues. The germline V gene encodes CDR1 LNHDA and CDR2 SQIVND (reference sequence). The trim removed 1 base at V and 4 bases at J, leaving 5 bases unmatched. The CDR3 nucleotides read TGTGCCAGTAGTATAGTTGGGACAGGGACGTACGAGCAGTACTTC. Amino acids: CASSIVGTGTYEQYF.

The CDR3 DNA is TGTGCCAGCAGTTACTCCAGACTAGCGGGAGACAATGAGCAGTTCTTC. Encoded protein: CASSYSRLAGDNEQFF. The chain recombines TRBV6-6 with TRBJ2-1; the match to TRBD2 covers 12 bases. Germline CDR1 is MNHNY and CDR2 is SVGAGI (reference sequence). Losses at the gene ends were 0 bases for V and 5 bases for J; bases not matched to a gene: 2. The CDR3 is 16 residues long.

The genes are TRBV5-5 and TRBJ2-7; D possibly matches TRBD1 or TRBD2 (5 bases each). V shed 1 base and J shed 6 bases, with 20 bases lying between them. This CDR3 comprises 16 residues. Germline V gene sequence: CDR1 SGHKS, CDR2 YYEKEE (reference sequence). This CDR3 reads CASSLQGASILREQYF. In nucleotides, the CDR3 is TGTGCCAGCAGCTTGCAGGGAGCTAGCATCCTACGCGAGCAGTACTTC.

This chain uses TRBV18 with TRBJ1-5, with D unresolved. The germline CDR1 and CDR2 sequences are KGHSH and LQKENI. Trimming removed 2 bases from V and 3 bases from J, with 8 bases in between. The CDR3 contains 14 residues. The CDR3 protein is CASSPTGDNQPQHF. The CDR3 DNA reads TGTGCCAGCTCACCAACCGGTGACAATCAGCCCCAGCATTTT.

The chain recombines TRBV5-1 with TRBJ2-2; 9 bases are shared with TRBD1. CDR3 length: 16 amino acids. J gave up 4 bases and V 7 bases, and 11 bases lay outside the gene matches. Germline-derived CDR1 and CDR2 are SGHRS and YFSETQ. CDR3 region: CASQDPGQGSTGELFF. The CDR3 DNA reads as TGCGCCAGCCAAGATCCGGGACAGGGAAGCACCGGGGAGCTGTTTTTT.

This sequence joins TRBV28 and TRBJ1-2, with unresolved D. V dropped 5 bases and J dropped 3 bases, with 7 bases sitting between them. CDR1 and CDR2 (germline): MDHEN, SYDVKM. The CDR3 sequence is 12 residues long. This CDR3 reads CASSQRYYGYTF. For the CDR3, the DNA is TGTGCCAGCAGTCAACGGTACTATGGCTACACCTTC.

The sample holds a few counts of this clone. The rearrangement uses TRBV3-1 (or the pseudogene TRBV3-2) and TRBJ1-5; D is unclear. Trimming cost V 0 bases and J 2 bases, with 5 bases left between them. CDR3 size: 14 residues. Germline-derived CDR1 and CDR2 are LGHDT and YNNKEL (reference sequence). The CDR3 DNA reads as TGTGCCAGCAGCCAAGAGCCGGGCAATCAGCCCCAGCATTTT. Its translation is CASSQEPGNQPQHF.

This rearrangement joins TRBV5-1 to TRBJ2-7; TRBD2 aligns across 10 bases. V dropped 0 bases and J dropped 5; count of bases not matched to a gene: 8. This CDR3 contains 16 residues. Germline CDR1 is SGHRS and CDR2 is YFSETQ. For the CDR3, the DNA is TGCGCCAGCAGCTTGGGGCAGCGGGAGGGCCGCAACGAGCAGTACTTC. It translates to CASSLGQREGRNEQYF.

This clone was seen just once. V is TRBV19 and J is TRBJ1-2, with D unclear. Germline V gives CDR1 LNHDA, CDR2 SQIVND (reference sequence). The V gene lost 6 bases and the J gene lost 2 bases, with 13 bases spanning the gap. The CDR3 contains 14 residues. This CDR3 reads CASRTREGNYGYTF. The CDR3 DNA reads TGTGCCAGTAGGACTAGGGAAGGGAACTATGGCTACACCTTC.

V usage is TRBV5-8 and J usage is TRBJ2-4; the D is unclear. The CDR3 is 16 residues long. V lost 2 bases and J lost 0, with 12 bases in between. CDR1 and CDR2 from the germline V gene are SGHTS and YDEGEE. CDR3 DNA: TGTGCCAGCAGCTTCCGGCAGAGACTAGCCAAAAACATTCAGTACTTC. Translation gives CASSFRQRLAKNIQYF.

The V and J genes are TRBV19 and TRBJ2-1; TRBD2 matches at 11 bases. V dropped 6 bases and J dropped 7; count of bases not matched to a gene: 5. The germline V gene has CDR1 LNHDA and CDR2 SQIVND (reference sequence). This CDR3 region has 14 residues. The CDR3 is CASSLAGGGNEQFF. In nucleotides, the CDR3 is TGTGCCAGTAGCCTAGCGGGAGGTGGTAATGAGCAGTTCTTC.

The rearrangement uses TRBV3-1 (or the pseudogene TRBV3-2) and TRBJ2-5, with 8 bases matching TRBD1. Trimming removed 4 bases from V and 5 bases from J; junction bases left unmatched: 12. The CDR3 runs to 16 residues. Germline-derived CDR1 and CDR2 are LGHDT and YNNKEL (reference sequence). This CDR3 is CASSLNAGGLGETQYF. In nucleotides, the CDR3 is TGTGCCAGCAGCCTTAATGCAGGGGGCCTGGGTGAGACCCAGTACTTC.

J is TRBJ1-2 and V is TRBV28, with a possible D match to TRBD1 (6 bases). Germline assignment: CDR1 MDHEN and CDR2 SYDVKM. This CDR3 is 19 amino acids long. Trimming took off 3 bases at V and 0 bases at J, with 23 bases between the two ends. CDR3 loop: CASSFGRGTSWASNYGYTF. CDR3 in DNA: TGTGCCAGCAGTTTCGGCAGGGGAACATCCTGGGCCTCTAACTATGGCTACACCTTC.

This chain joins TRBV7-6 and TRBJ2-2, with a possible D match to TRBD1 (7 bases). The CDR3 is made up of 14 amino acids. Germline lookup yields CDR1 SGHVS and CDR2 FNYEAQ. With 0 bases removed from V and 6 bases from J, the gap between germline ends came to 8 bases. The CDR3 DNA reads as TGTGCCAGCAGCTTAGCCAGGGGGGCCGGGGAGCTGTTTTTT. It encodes CASSLARGAGELFF.

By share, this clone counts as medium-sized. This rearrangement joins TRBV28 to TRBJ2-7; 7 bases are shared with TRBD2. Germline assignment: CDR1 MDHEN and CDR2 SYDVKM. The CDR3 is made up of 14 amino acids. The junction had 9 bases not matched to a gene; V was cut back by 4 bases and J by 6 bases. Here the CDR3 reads CASSSLASGSEQYF. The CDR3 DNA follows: TGTGCCAGCAGTTCACTAGCGTCTGGGTCCGAGCAGTACTTC. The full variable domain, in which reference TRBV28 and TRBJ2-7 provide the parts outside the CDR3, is DVKVTQSSRYLVKRTGEKVFLECVQDMDHENMFWYRQDPGLGLRLIYFSYDVKMKEKGDIPEGYSVSREKKERFSLILESASTNQTSMYLCASSSLASGSEQYFGPGTRLTVT.

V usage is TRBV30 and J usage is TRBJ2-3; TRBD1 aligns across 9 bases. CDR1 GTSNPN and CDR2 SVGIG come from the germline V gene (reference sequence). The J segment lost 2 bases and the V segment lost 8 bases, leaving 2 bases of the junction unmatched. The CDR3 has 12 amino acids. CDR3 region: CARDRDTDTQYF. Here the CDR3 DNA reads TGTGCCCGGGACAGGGACACAGATACGCAGTATTTT.